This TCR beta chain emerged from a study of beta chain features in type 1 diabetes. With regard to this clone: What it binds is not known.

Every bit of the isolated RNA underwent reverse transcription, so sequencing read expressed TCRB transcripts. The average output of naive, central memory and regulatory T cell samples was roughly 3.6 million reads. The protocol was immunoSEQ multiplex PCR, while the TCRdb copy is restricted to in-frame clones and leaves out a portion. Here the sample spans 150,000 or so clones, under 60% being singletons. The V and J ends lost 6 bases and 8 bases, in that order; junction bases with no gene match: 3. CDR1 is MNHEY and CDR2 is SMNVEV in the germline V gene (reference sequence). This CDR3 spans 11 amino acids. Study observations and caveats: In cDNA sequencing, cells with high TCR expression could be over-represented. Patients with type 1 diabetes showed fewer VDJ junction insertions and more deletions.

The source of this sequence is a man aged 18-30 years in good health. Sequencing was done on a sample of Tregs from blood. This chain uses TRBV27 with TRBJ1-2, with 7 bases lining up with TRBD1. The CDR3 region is CASRYRGGYTF. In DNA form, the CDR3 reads TGTGCCAGCAGGTACAGGGGAGGCTACACCTTC.